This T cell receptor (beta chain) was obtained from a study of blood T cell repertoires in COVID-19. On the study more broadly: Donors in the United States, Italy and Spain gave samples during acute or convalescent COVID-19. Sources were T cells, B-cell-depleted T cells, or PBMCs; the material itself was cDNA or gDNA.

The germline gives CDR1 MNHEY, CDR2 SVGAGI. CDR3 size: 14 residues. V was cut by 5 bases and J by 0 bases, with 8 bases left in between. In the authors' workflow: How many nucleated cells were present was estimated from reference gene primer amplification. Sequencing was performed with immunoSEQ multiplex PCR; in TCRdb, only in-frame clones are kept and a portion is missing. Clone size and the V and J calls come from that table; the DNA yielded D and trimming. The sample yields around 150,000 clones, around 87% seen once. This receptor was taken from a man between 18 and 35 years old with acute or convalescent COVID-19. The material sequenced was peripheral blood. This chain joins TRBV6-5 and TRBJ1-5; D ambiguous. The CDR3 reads CASSPTSSNQPQHF. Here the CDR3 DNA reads TGTGCCAGCAGTCCGACTAGTAGCAATCAGCCCCAGCATTTT.